This T cell receptor (beta chain) appears in the sequencing data of a study of radiation and T cells in renal cell carcinoma. The time point was: blood 4 weeks post-SBRT, at nephrectomy. Regarding treatment: 15 Gy SBRT to primary tumor, nephrectomy 4 weeks later. Nephrectomy followed 15 Gy stereotactic body radiation by 4 weeks. Blood was sampled at baseline, 2 weeks and 4 weeks after SBRT. Clear cell pathology was present in this patient's renal cell carcinoma. Trimming pared 3 bases from V and 4 bases from J, leaving 15 bases between. This CDR3 has 15 amino acids. The germline gives CDR1 SGDLS, CDR2 YYNGEE. Sequencing used immunoSEQ multiplex PCR; TCRdb keeps in-frame clones, though not all of them. The table shows 150,000 to 200,000 clones, with roughly nine tenths occurring only once.

The clonotype originates from a woman in her 50s with renal cell carcinoma. Here the sequenced sample was blood, taken from a patient whose treatment included radiotherapy and nephrectomy. The rearrangement links TRBV9 to TRBJ2-3; D ambiguous. The CDR3 nucleotides read TGTGCCAGCAGCGCCCTGGTATTTGGCGCAGATACGCAGTATTTT. It translates to CASSALVFGADTQYF.